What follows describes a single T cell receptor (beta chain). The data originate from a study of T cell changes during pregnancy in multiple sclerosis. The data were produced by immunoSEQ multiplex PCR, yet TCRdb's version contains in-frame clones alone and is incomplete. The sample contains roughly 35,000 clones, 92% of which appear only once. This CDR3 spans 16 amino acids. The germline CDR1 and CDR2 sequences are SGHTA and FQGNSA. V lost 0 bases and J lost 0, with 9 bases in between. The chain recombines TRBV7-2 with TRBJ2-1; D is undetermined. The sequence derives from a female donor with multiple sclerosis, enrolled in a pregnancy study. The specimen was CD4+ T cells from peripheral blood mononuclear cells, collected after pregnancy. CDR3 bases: TGTGCCAGCAGCTTAGCGCAGGTTTACTCCTACAATGAGCAGTTCTTC. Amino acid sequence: CASSLAQVYSYNEQFF.